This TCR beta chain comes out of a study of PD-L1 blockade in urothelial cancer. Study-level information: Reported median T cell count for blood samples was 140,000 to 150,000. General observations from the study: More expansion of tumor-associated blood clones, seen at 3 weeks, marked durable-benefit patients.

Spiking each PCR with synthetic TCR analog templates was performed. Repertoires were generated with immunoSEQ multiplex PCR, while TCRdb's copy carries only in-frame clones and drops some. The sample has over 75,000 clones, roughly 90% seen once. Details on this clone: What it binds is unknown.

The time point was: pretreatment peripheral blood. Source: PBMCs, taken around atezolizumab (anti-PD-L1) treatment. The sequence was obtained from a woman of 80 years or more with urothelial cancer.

CDR3 sequence (DNA): TGTGCCAGCAGCCCCCGGGGGAATCCCTACGAGCAGTACTTC. Translating gives CASSPRGNPYEQYF. V and J are TRBV5-4 and TRBJ2-7, with a weak D call TRBD2 (6 bases). The CDR3 covers 14 residues. The V end lost 4 bases, the J end lost 2 bases, and 13 bases lay between the germline ends. Germline CDR1 is SGHNT and CDR2 is YYREEE (reference sequence). The complete variable domain, with remaining parts taken from reference TRBV5-4 and TRBJ2-7, reads ETGVTQSPTHLIKTRGQQVTLRCSSQSGHNTVSWYQQALGQGPQFIFQYYREEENGRGNFPPRFSGLQFPNYSSELNVNALELDDSALYLCASSPRGNPYEQYFGPGTRLTVT.